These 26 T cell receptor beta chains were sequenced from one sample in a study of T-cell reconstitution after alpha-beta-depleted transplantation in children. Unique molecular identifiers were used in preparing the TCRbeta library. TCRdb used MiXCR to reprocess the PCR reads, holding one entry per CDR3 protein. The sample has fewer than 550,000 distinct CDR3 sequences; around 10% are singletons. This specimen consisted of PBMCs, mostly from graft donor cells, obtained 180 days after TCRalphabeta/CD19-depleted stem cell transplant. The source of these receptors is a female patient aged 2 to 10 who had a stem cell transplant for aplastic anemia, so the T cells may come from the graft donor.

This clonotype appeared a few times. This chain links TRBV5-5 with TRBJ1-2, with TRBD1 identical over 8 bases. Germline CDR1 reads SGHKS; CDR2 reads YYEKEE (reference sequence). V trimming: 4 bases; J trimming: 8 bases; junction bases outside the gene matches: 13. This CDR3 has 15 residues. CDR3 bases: TGTGCCAGCAGCGCGATGGACAGGGCCCAGGGCGGCTACACCTTC. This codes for CASSAMDRAQGGYTF.

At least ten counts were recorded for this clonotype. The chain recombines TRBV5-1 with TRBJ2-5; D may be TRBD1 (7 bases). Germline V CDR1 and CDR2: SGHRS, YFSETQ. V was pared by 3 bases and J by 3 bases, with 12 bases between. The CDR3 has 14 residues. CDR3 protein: CASSSGGPEETQYF. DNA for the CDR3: TGCGCCAGCAGCTCAGGGGGGCCTGAAGAGACCCAGTACTTC.

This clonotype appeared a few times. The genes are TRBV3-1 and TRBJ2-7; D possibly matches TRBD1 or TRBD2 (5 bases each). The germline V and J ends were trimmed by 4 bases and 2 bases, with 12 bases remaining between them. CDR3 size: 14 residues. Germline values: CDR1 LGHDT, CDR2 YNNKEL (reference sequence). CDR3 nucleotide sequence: TGTGCCAGCAGCCCCCGCACGGGACCCTACGAGCAGTACTTC. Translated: CASSPRTGPYEQYF.

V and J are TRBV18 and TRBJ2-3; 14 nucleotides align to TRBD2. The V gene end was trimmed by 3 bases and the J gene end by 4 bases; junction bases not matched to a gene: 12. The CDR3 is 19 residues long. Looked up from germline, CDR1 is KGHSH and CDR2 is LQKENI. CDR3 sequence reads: CASSPLRGTSGRGSDTQYF. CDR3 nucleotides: TGTGCCAGCTCACCCCTTCGAGGGACTAGCGGGAGAGGGTCAGATACGCAGTATTTT.

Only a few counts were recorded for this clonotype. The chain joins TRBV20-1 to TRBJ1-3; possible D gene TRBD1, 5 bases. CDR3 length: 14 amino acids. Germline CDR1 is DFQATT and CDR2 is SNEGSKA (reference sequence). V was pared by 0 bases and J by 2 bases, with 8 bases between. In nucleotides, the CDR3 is TGCAGTGCTAGAGATGGGGGGGCTGGAAACACCATATATTTT. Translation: CSARDGGAGNTIYF.

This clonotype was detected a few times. The CDR3 spells CSARDPIRNSPLHF. CDR3 in DNA: TGCAGTGCTAGAGACCCTATCCGGAATTCACCCCTCCACTTT. The chain joins TRBV20-1 to TRBJ1-6, with no clear D. The ends were cut back, 0 bases at V and 7 bases at J, with 10 bases in the middle. This CDR3 spans 14 amino acids. CDR1 and CDR2 (germline): DFQATT, SNEGSKA (reference sequence).

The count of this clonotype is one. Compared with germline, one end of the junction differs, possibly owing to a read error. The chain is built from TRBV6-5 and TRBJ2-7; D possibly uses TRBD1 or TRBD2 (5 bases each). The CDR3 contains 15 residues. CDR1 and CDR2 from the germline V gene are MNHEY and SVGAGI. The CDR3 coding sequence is TGTGCCAACAGTTACGCAACGGGGCCCTCCTACGAGCAGTACTTC. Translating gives CANSYATGPSYEQYF.

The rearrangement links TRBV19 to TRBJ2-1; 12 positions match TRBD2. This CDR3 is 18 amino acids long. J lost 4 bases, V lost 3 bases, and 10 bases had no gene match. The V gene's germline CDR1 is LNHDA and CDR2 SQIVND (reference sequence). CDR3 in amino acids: CASSMGETSGSSYNEQFF. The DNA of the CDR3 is TGTGCCAGTAGTATGGGGGAGACTAGCGGGAGTTCATACAATGAGCAGTTCTTC.

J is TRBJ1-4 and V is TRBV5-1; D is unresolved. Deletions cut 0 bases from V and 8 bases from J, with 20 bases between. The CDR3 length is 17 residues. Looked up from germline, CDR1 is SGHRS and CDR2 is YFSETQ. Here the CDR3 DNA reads TGCGCCAGCAGCTTGGCCCAGGTTGGAAGCAGGCGGGAAAAACTGTTTTTT. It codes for CASSLAQVGSRREKLFF.

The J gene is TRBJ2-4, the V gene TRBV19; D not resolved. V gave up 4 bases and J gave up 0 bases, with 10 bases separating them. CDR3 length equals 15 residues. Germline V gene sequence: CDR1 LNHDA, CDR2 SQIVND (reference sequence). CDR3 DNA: TGTGCCAGTAGTACTACCGATTTAGCCAAAAACATTCAGTACTTC. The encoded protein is CASSTTDLAKNIQYF.

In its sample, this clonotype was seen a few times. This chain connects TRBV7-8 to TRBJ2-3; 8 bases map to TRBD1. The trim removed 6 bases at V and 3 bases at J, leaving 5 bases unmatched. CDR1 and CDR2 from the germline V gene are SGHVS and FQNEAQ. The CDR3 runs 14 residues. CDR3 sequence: CASSFNRGTDTQYF. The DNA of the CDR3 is TGTGCCAGCAGTTTTAACAGGGGGACAGATACGCAGTATTTT.

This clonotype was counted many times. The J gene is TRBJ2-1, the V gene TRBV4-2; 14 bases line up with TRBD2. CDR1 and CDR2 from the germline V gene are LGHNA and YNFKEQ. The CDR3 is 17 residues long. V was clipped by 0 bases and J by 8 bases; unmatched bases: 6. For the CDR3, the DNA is TGTGCCAGCAGCCAAGAGTCCGGGACTAGCGGGAGCTATGAGCAGTTCTTC. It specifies CASSQESGTSGSYEQFF.

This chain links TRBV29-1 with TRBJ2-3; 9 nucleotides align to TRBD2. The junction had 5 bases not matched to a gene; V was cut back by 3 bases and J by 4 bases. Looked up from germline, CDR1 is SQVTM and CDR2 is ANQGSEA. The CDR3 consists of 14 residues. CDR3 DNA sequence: TGCAGCGTTGATTCAGCGGGAGGATCAGATACGCAGTATTTT. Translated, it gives CSVDSAGGSDTQYF.

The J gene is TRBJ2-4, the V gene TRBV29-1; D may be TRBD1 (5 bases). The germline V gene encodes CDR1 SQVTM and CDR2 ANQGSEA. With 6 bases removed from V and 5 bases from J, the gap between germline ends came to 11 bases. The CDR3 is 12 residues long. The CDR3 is CSVARRENIQYF. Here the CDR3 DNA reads TGCAGCGTCGCCCGCAGGGAAAACATTCAGTACTTC.

For the CDR3, the DNA is TGTGCCGGGGGGGCCGGGGAGCTGTTTTTT. It translates to CAGGAGELFF. V is TRBV2 and J is TRBJ2-2; the match to TRBD2 covers 7 bases. The V gene's germline CDR1 is SNHLY and CDR2 FYNNEI. The CDR3 has 10 residues. With V trimmed by 11 bases and J by 6 bases, 0 bases remained unmatched.

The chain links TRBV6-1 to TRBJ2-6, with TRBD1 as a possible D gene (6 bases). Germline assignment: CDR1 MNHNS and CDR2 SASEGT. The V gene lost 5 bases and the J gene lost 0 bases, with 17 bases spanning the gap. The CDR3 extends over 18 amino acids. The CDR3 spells CASSIANRVYSGANVLTF. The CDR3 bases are TGTGCCAGCAGTATTGCAAACAGGGTTTACTCTGGGGCCAACGTCCTGACTTTC.

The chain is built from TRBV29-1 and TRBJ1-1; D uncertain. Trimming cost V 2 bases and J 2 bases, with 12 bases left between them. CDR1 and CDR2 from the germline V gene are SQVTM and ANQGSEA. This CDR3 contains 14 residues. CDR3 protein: CSVELVAGNTEAFF. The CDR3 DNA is TGCAGCGTTGAATTGGTGGCGGGAAACACTGAAGCTTTCTTT.

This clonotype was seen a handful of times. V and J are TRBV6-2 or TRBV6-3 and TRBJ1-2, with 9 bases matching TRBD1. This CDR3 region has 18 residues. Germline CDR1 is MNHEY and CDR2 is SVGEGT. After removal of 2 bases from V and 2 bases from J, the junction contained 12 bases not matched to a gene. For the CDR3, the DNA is TGTGCCAGCAGTTACCCGGACAGGGGCAAAGGGAGCAACTATGGCTACACCTTC. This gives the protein CASSYPDRGKGSNYGYTF.

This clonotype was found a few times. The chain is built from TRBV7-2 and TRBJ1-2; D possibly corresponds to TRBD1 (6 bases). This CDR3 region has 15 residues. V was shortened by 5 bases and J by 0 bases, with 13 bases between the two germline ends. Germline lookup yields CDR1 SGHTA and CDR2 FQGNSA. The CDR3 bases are TGTGCCAGCAGCCCCCCGACAGGAGCTAACTATGGCTACACCTTC. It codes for CASSPPTGANYGYTF.

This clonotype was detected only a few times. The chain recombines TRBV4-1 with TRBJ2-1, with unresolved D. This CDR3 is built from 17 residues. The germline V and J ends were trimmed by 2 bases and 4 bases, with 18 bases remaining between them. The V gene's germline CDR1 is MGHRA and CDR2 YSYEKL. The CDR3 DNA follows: TGCGCCAGCAGCCAACAGACCCCGAGACGTCCTTACAATGAGCAGTTCTTC. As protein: CASSQQTPRRPYNEQFF.

Written as DNA, the CDR3 is TGTGCCAGCAGCCCAGGGACCGGTTACGAGCAGTACGTC. It encodes CASSPGTGYEQYV. The chain recombines TRBV7-8 with TRBJ2-7; D is perhaps TRBD1 or TRBD2 (5 bases each). This CDR3 region has 13 residues. Germline V gene lookup returns CDR1 SGHVS and CDR2 FQNEAQ. V lost 5 bases, J lost 4 bases, and 12 bases lay in between.

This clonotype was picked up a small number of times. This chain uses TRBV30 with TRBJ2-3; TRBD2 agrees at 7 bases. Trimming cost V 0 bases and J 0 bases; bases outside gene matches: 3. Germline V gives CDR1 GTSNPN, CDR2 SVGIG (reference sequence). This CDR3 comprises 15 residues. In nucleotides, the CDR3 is TGTGCCTGGAGTGTACTAGCGACTAGCACAGATACGCAGTATTTT. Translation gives CAWSVLATSTDTQYF.

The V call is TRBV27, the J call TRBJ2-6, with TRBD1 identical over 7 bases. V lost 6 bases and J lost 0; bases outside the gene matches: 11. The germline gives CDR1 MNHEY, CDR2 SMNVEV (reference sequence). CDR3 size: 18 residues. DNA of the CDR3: TGTGCCAGCAGCCTGGGACAGAGCCCTCCCTCTGGGGCCAACGTCCTGACTTTC. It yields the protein CASSLGQSPPSGANVLTF.

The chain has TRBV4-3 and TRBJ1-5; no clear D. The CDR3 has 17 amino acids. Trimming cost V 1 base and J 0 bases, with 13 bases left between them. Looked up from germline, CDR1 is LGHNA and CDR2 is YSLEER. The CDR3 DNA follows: TGCGCCAGCAGCCAAGGTTGGAGCAGAAATAGCAATCAGCCCCAGCATTTT. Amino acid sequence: CASSQGWSRNSNQPQHF.

The CDR3 spells CSASMGTAAYNEQFF. For the CDR3, the DNA is TGCAGTGCTAGTATGGGGACCGCAGCTTACAATGAGCAGTTCTTC. The chain employs TRBV20-1 and TRBJ2-1; D may match TRBD1 or TRBD2 (5 bases each). There are 15 residues in the CDR3. The ends were cut back, 3 bases at V and 4 bases at J, with 16 bases in the middle. CDR1 is DFQATT and CDR2 is SNEGSKA in the germline V gene (reference sequence).

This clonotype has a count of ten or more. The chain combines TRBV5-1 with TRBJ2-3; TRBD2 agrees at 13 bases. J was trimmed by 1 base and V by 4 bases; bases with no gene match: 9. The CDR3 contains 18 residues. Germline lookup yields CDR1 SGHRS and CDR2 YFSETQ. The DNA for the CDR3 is TGCGCCAGCAGCCCCGGACTAGCGGGAGAGGGTGGCACAGATACGCAGTATTTT. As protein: CASSPGLAGEGGTDTQYF.